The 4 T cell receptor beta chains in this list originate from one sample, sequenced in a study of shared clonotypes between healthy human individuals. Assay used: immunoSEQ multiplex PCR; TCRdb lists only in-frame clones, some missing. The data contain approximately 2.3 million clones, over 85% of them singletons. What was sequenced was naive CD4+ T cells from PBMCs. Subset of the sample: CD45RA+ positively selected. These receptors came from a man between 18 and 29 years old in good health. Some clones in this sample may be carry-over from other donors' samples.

The CDR3 DNA sequence: TGCGCCAGCAGCCAAAATCGCGCAGATACGCAGTATTTT. Its translation is CASSQNRADTQYF. The J gene is TRBJ2-3, the V gene TRBV4-3; D unresolved. The germline V gene encodes CDR1 LGHNA and CDR2 YSLEER. The CDR3 totals 13 residues. V lost 2 bases and J lost 4, with 7 bases in between.

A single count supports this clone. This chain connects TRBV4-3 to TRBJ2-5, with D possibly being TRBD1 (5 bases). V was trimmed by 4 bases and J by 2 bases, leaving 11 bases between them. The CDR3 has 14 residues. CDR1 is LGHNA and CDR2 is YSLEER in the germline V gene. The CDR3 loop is CASSPQGGQETQYF. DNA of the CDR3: TGCGCCAGCAGCCCGCAGGGCGGTCAAGAGACCCAGTACTTC.

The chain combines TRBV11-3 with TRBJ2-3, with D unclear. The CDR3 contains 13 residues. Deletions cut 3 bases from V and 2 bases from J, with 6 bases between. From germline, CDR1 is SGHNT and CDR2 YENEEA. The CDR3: CASSFEATDTQYF. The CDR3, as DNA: TGTGCCAGCAGCTTCGAGGCCACAGATACGCAGTATTTT.

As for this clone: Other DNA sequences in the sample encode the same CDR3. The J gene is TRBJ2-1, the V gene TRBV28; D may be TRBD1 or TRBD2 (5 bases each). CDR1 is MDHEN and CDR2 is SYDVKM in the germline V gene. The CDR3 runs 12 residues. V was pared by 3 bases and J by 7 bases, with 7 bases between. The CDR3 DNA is TGTGCCAGCAGTTTGTGGGGGAATGAGCAGTTCTTC. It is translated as CASSLWGNEQFF. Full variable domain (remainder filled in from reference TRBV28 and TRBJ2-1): DVKVTQSSRYLVKRTGEKVFLECVQDMDHENMFWYRQDPGLGLRLIYFSYDVKMKEKGDIPEGYSVSREKKERFSLILESASTNQTSMYLCASSLWGNEQFFGPGTRLTVL.